Given below is one T cell receptor (beta chain) in context. The antigen remains undetermined. This sample is drawn from a study of graft-versus-host responses after intestinal transplantation. Study-wide background: Recipients obtained multivisceral, liver-intestinal, or isolated intestinal transplants. For approximately three years after anti-thymocyte globulin induction, all recipients took tacrolimus and steroids.

Points from the study as a whole: High graft-versus-host to host-versus-graft clonal ratios were found in allografts of patients who had graft-donor T cell macrochimerism. GvH clones were found in recipient marrow; some appeared first in ileum or blood.

Germline loops: CDR1 LGHNT, CDR2 FRNRAP. Trimming removed 3 bases from V and 8 bases from J, with 14 bases in between. The CDR3 length is 14 residues. Some clones are missing from TCRdb's copy, which holds only in-frame ones; the method was immunoSEQ multiplex PCR. The table records tens of thousands of clones, less than 95% of them present only once. The input for sequencing was unstimulated CD8+ T cells sorted from spleen or lymph node cells, taken before intestinal transplant. The chain uses TRBV12-5 and TRBJ2-1; maybe TRBD2 (7 bases). The receptor was isolated from a human donor who received an intestinal transplant. CDR3 nucleotides: TGTGCTAGTGGTTTCTGGGGGGGCTCGGATGAGCAGTTCTTC. Amino acid sequence: CASGFWGGSDEQFF.